This T cell receptor (beta chain) was retrieved from a study of cytomegalovirus exposure and HLA in healthy donors. In the PCR, 60 Vbeta and 13 Jbeta primers were used. The method was immunoSEQ multiplex PCR; TCRdb's version includes in-frame clones alone and lacks a portion of them. Of tens of thousands of clones in the sample, 72% are singletons; the top ten hold around a fifth. V lost 4 bases to trimming and J lost 2 bases; unmatched junction nucleotides: 9. Germline values: CDR1 SGHDN, CDR2 FVKESK. This CDR3 comprises 16 residues. This clone was found a few times. The TCR sequence derives from a woman in her 50s in good health and CMV-seropositive. The chain uses TRBV14 and TRBJ2-5; TRBD2 matches at 8 bases. The sample taken for sequencing was PBMCs. CDR3 sequence: CASSLFSGGRQETQYF. CDR3 nucleotides: TGTGCCAGCAGCCTTTTCAGCGGGGGCAGACAAGAGACCCAGTACTTC.